This T cell receptor beta chain came from a study of T cell responses to AZD1222 COVID-19 vaccine. Study-wide findings and caveats: Donors skewed white British and female; clonal diversity was possibly underestimated. Once two AZD1222 doses were given, Spike-specific TCR breadth and depth went up. Among those given AZD1222, only five or six were seropositive at baseline.

This CDR3 is 19 amino acids long. Unmatched junction bases numbered 15, after V lost 5 bases and J lost 1 base. Germline lookup yields CDR1 LNHDA and CDR2 SQIVND (reference sequence). Measured with immunoSEQ multiplex PCR; TCRdb has only the in-frame clones, and not every one. The data show 110,000 or so clones, roughly 86% seen once. This clone was picked up one time. Its antigen is not identified. The V and J genes are TRBV19 and TRBJ1-5; 9 nucleotides line up with TRBD1. Material: peripheral blood, obtained on day 0 of AZD1222 vaccination. The receptor was derived from an adult in good health. Here the CDR3 reads CASSARAGTGIGSNQPQHF. The CDR3 nucleotides read TGTGCCAGTAGTGCTCGCGCCGGGACAGGGATCGGGAGCAATCAGCCCCAGCATTTT.